These 18 T cell receptor beta chains were sequenced from one sample in a study of blood T cells in healthy people across ages. The authors ran a second PCR of 7 to 11 cycles using a sample-barcoded 5' primer and a J-beta primer mix. MiXCR, applied by TCRdb to the 5' RACE reads, yields one record per CDR3 protein. The profile shows about 800,000 distinct CDR3 sequences, around half of them singletons. Material for sequencing was blood. These receptor sequences come from a man at least 80 years old in good health.

V and J are TRBV5-1 and TRBJ1-4; unclear D gene. The CDR3 totals 14 residues. With 4 bases removed from V and 0 bases from J, the gap between germline ends came to 7 bases. Germline CDR1 and CDR2: SGHRS and YFSETQ. The CDR3 reads CASSPPATNEKLFF. For the CDR3, the DNA is TGCGCCAGCAGCCCGCCTGCAACTAATGAAAAACTGTTTTTT.

This clonotype was counted a single time. The chain employs TRBV6-1 and TRBJ2-1, with 7 positions matching TRBD1. Germline CDR1 MNHNS, CDR2 SASEGT. V lost 5 bases, J lost 10 bases, and 14 bases stayed unmatched. The CDR3 runs 15 residues. The CDR3 here is CASSPTGSSSYEQFF. The CDR3 bases are TGTGCCAGCAGTCCGACAGGGTCGAGCTCCTACGAGCAGTTCTTC.

This rearrangement joins TRBV28 to TRBJ2-5, with D possibly being TRBD2 (5 bases). CDR3 length: 15 amino acids. Germline assignment: CDR1 MDHEN and CDR2 SYDVKM. V lost 4 bases to trimming and J lost 7 bases, with 19 bases between them. This chain's CDR3 is CASSYGLEVGLTQYF. CDR3 DNA sequence: TGTGCCAGCAGTTACGGGTTGGAGGTGGGGTTGACCCAGTACTTC. The whole variable domain, remainder taken from reference TRBV28 and TRBJ2-5, is DVKVTQSSRYLVKRTGEKVFLECVQDMDHENMFWYRQDPGLGLRLIYFSYDVKMKEKGDIPEGYSVSREKKERFSLILESASTNQTSMYLCASSYGLEVGLTQYFGPGTRLLVL.

This rearrangement joins TRBV28 to TRBJ2-4; 9 bases are a match to TRBD2. With V trimmed by 5 bases and J by 0 bases, 14 bases remained unmatched. This CDR3 spans 19 amino acids. Germline CDR1 is MDHEN and CDR2 is SYDVKM. Here the CDR3 DNA reads TGTGCCAGCAGTGTCGGGGTTAGCGGGGGCTCACTAGCCAAAAACATTCAGTACTTC. Translating it yields CASSVGVSGGSLAKNIQYF.

This clonotype came up a few times. This chain connects TRBV10-3 to TRBJ2-7; D is perhaps TRBD2 (6 bases). The J call could be wrong; TRBJ2-5 is a better fit for the DNA end. The CDR3 contains 12 residues. CDR1 is ENHRY, CDR2 SYGVKD, per germline. CDR3 amino acids: CAIRGLSETQYF. The CDR3 region has the DNA TGTGCCATCAGAGGACTATCGGAGACCCAGTACTTC.

In regard to this clonotype: Just one base apart from a much larger clone, this may be a read error. V gene TRBV6-2 or TRBV6-3 combines with J gene TRBJ2-1; 12 bases match TRBD2. Germline V gene data show CDR1 as MNHEY and CDR2 as SVGEGT. The CDR3 is made up of 18 amino acids. CDR3 DNA: TGTGTCAGCACTAAACTAGCGGGAGGTGTTTCTCCCTACAATGAGCAGTTCTTC. It codes for CVSTKLAGGVSPYNEQFF.

Many counts were recorded for this clonotype. V gene TRBV27 combines with J gene TRBJ2-6; D unclear. The V gene lost 7 bases and the J gene lost 3 bases, with 7 bases spanning the gap. The V gene's germline CDR1 is MNHEY and CDR2 SMNVEV (reference sequence). This CDR3 is built from 13 residues. For the CDR3, the DNA is TGTGCCAGCATGCCTAATGGGGCCAACGTCCTGACTTTC. This codes for CASMPNGANVLTF.

This clonotype was counted only a few times. V and J are TRBV11-3 and TRBJ2-1, with 11 bases fitting TRBD1. J lost 8 bases, V lost 6 bases, and 9 bases had no gene match. Germline CDR1 SGHNT, CDR2 YENEEA. The CDR3 is 15 residues long. The CDR3 is CASSRRTGGWDEQFF. The CDR3 bases are TGTGCCAGCAGTCGCCGGACAGGGGGCTGGGATGAGCAGTTCTTC.

The genes are TRBV10-2 and TRBJ2-7, with unresolved D. Trimming stripped 2 bases from V and 0 bases from J, with 8 bases between. The CDR3 loop spans 14 amino acids. From germline, CDR1 is WSHSY and CDR2 SAAADI. The CDR3 coding sequence is TGCGCCAGCAGTGAGACCTGGAACTCCTACGAGCAGTACTTC. This encodes CASSETWNSYEQYF.

V is TRBV20-1 and J is TRBJ2-5, with TRBD1 as a possible D gene (6 bases). Germline assignment: CDR1 DFQATT and CDR2 SNEGSKA (reference sequence). The CDR3 covers 13 residues. V was shortened by 5 bases and J by 1 base, with 11 bases between the two germline ends. The CDR3 coding sequence is TGCAGTGCTGGGGGCTATGGCCAAGAGACCCAGTACTTC. This encodes CSAGGYGQETQYF.

This chain uses TRBV3-1 with TRBJ2-7, with D uncertain. V gave up 3 bases and J gave up 0 bases, with 15 bases separating them. The germline CDR1 and CDR2 sequences are LGHDT and YNNKEL (reference sequence). The CDR3 runs 16 residues. CDR3 region: CASSHLGDWSSYEQYF. The DNA of the CDR3 is TGTGCCAGCAGCCACCTAGGCGACTGGAGCTCCTACGAGCAGTACTTC.

The gene calls are TRBV9 and TRBJ2-7; 14 bases match TRBD2. This CDR3 has 17 amino acids. CDR1 is SGDLS and CDR2 is YYNGEE in the germline V gene. Losses at the gene ends were 2 bases for V and 7 bases for J; bases not matched to a gene: 11. Written as DNA, the CDR3 is TGTGCCAGCAGCGTCCATCAGACTAGCGGGAGGGACAATGAGCAGTACTTC. This encodes CASSVHQTSGRDNEQYF.

This clonotype was observed a few times. V and J are TRBV12-3 or TRBV12-4 and TRBJ2-4; 9 bases fit TRBD2. CDR3 length: 16 residues. The ends lost 3 bases at V and 3 bases at J; junction bases unmatched: 6. CDR3 nucleotides: TGTGCCAGCAGTTTCTTAGCGGGAGTTGACAAAAACATTCAGTACTTC. This translates into CASSFLAGVDKNIQYF.

This clonotype was seen a few times. The chain uses TRBV19 and TRBJ1-5; TRBD1 agrees at 7 bases. This CDR3 spans 17 amino acids. The germline V gene encodes CDR1 LNHDA and CDR2 SQIVND (reference sequence). With V trimmed by 4 bases and J by 0 bases, 9 bases remained unmatched. CDR3 sequence (DNA): TGTGCCAGTAGTACCACTGGGACAGCATATAGCAATCAGCCCCAGCATTTT. As protein: CASSTTGTAYSNQPQHF.

The V gene is TRBV6-2 or TRBV6-3, the J gene TRBJ2-5, with 7 positions matching TRBD2. Germline loops: CDR1 MNHEY, CDR2 SVGEGT. The CDR3 runs to 16 residues. Trimming removed 1 base from V and 1 base from J; junction bases left unmatched: 6. CDR3 amino acids: CASSYLGGRGQETQYF. CDR3 in DNA: TGTGCCAGCAGTTACTTGGGCGGGAGAGGCCAAGAGACCCAGTACTTC.

This chain links TRBV29-1 with TRBJ2-5, with TRBD1 as a possible D gene (6 bases). The DNA end is a closer match to TRBJ2-7, so the J assignment may be wrong. The CDR3 is 16 amino acids. CDR1 and CDR2 from the germline V gene are SQVTM and ANQGSEA. In nucleotides, the CDR3 is TGCAGCGTTGGGACGCGTCAGGGGCCCGTTGTCTACGAGCAGTACTTC. Protein product: CSVGTRQGPVVYEQYF.

The chain links TRBV13 to TRBJ2-3; 7 positions match TRBD2. The CDR3 is made up of 17 amino acids. Germline CDR1 PRHDT, CDR2 FYEKMQ (reference sequence). V lost 1 base, J lost 1 base, and 8 bases stayed unmatched. This CDR3 reads CASSLVQLAPGTDTQYF. In DNA form, the CDR3 reads TGTGCCAGCAGCTTAGTACAACTAGCGCCCGGCACAGATACGCAGTATTTT.

This clonotype turned up a few times. The V and J genes are TRBV20-1 and TRBJ2-3; 10 bases match TRBD2. J gave up 3 bases and V 6 bases, and 6 bases lay outside the gene matches. CDR1 and CDR2 from the germline V gene are DFQATT and SNEGSKA (reference sequence). The CDR3 has 14 residues. The chain's CDR3 is CSAPGTSVTDTQYF. For the CDR3, the DNA is TGCAGTGCACCGGGGACTAGCGTTACAGATACGCAGTATTTT.